These 18 T cell receptor beta chains were sequenced from one sample in a study of shared clonotypes between healthy human individuals. TCRdb keeps only in-frame clones here, not all; method: immunoSEQ multiplex PCR. In the table there are 650,000 to 750,000 clones, around 72% of which are singletons. Sequenced sample: memory CD4+ T cells sorted from blood. Subset noted: CD45RA-negative fraction. These receptors were obtained from a woman aged 25 to 39 in good health.

A single count supports this clone. The chain has TRBV6-5 and TRBJ2-1, with 10 bases matching TRBD2. This CDR3 has 15 residues. Germline CDR1 reads MNHEY; CDR2 reads SVGAGI. J lost 6 bases, V lost 8 bases, and 10 bases had no gene match. Here the CDR3 DNA reads TGTGCCAGCTGGCCCCTAGCGGGAGTCGGCAATGAGCAGTTCTTC. It yields the protein CASWPLAGVGNEQFF.

This rearrangement joins TRBV6-6 to TRBJ2-7, with D uncertain. The CDR3 has 15 amino acids. Germline loops: CDR1 MNHNY, CDR2 SVGAGI (reference sequence). V lost 0 bases and J 3 bases, leaving 12 bases between the germline ends. The CDR3 bases are TGTGCCAGCAGTTACTCGTCTACGCCGAACTACGAGCAGTACTTC. Translating gives CASSYSSTPNYEQYF.

This clone was found once. The chain has TRBV4-2 and TRBJ2-5, with 7 bases fitting TRBD2. J lost 5 bases, V lost 5 bases, and 14 bases had no gene match. The CDR3 has 16 residues. The V gene's germline CDR1 is LGHNA and CDR2 YNFKEQ. The CDR3 DNA sequence: TGTGCCAGCAGCTCAAATGTGGGGAGGGTTTCGGAGACCCAGTACTTC. It codes for CASSSNVGRVSETQYF.

This rearrangement joins TRBV5-1 to TRBJ2-1; 14 nucleotides agree with TRBD2. The CDR3 is 16 amino acids. Germline V lookup: CDR1 SGHRS, CDR2 YFSETQ. The V gene end was trimmed by 4 bases and the J gene end by 8 bases; junction bases not matched to a gene: 8. Here the CDR3 reads CASSMTGTSGSYEQFF. The DNA of the CDR3 is TGCGCCAGCAGCATGACCGGGACTAGCGGGAGTTATGAGCAGTTCTTC.

V is TRBV19 and J is TRBJ1-2; tentative D call: TRBD1 (5 bases). Trimming took off 5 bases at V and 2 bases at J, with 15 bases between the two ends. The CDR3 runs 15 residues. CDR1 and CDR2 (germline): LNHDA, SQIVND (reference sequence). The CDR3 DNA follows: TGTGCCAGTAGTCGCCAGCGGGGGAGCAACTATGGCTACACCTTC. Protein product: CASSRQRGSNYGYTF.

The chain joins TRBV19 to TRBJ1-1, with D perhaps TRBD1 (6 bases). Germline V CDR1 and CDR2: LNHDA, SQIVND (reference sequence). The CDR3 has 14 residues. The V gene lost 5 bases and the J gene lost 1 base, with 11 bases spanning the gap. CDR3 nucleotides: TGTGCCAGTAGTTCCCCGGACAGGAACACTGAAGCTTTCTTT. It translates to CASSSPDRNTEAFF.

The chain employs TRBV7-2 and TRBJ2-3, with 10 positions matching TRBD1. The CDR3 is made up of 16 amino acids. Germline-derived CDR1 and CDR2 are SGHTA and FQGNSA. V gave up 5 bases and J gave up 2 bases; unmatched junction bases: 7. CDR3 sequence: CASSGGTGVFTDTQYF. As DNA, the CDR3 is TGTGCCAGCAGCGGAGGGACAGGGGTTTTCACAGATACGCAGTATTTT.

The gene calls are TRBV29-1 and TRBJ2-3; D unresolved. This CDR3 region has 13 residues. V was pared by 7 bases and J by 1 base, with 12 bases between. CDR1 and CDR2 from the germline V gene are SQVTM and ANQGSEA. Here the CDR3 DNA reads TGCAGCGCAGAATTAGCCGGCACAGATACGCAGTATTTT. This encodes CSAELAGTDTQYF.

The chain is built from TRBV11-2 and TRBJ2-2, with a weak D call TRBD1 (6 bases). This CDR3 comprises 15 residues. The germline CDR1 and CDR2 sequences are SGHAT and FQNNGV. V lost 5 bases, J lost 0 bases, and 10 bases lay in between. In DNA, the CDR3 is TGTGCCAGCAGCCGAGACAGGCCGAACACCGGGGAGCTGTTTTTT. Translated: CASSRDRPNTGELFF.

This clone was recorded once. The chain links TRBV6-6 to TRBJ2-7; 8 bases match TRBD1. The germline V gene encodes CDR1 MNHNY and CDR2 SVGAGI (reference sequence). V lost 2 bases to trimming and J lost 2 bases; unmatched junction nucleotides: 8. The CDR3 has 16 residues. In DNA, the CDR3 is TGTGCCAGCAGTTACGCCGGACAGGGAGCGGCCTACGAGCAGTACTTC. Residues: CASSYAGQGAAYEQYF.

The chain employs TRBV7-2 and TRBJ2-2, with D perhaps matching TRBD1 (5 bases). Germline V lookup: CDR1 SGHTA, CDR2 FQGNSA. Trimming stripped 1 base from V and 3 bases from J, with 15 bases between. This CDR3 region has 17 residues. CDR3 DNA sequence: TGTGCCAGCAGCTTAGGCTGGGAAAAAGGGGACACCGGGGAGCTGTTTTTT. Translating it yields CASSLGWEKGDTGELFF.

A word on this clone: Other DNA sequences in this sample translate to the same CDR3. V usage is TRBV6-1 and J usage is TRBJ1-2, with 10 positions matching TRBD1. The CDR3 spans 13 residues. Germline V lookup: CDR1 MNHNS, CDR2 SASEGT. The trim removed 6 bases at V and 8 bases at J, leaving 6 bases unmatched. CDR3 region: CASSAGTGDGYTF. CDR3 DNA sequence: TGTGCCAGCAGCGCCGGGACAGGGGACGGCTACACCTTC.

V and J are TRBV27 and TRBJ2-5; maybe TRBD1 (5 bases). Germline CDR1 is MNHEY and CDR2 is SMNVEV (reference sequence). The length of the CDR3 is 16 residues. V was pared by 6 bases and J by 1 base, with 18 bases between. The CDR3 loop reads CASRRQRPLVQETQYF. The CDR3 DNA sequence: TGTGCCAGCAGAAGACAGCGTCCCCTGGTCCAAGAGACCCAGTACTTC.

This chain connects TRBV6-1 to TRBJ1-3; D is ambiguous. From germline, CDR1 is MNHNS and CDR2 SASEGT. CDR3 length: 15 residues. The V end was cut by 4 bases, the J end by 0 bases, with 10 bases between. The chain's CDR3 is CASSASYYSGNTIYF. The CDR3, as DNA: TGTGCCAGCAGTGCCTCGTATTACTCTGGAAACACCATATATTTT.

This clone occurred a few times. This chain uses TRBV28 with TRBJ1-5; TRBD1 agrees at 9 bases. CDR3 length equals 14 residues. Germline assignment: CDR1 MDHEN and CDR2 SYDVKM. The V and J ends lost 6 bases and 6 bases, in that order; junction bases with no gene match: 6. This CDR3 is CASRDTGGVQPQHF. Written as DNA, the CDR3 is TGTGCCAGCAGGGATACAGGGGGCGTTCAGCCCCAGCATTTT.

The chain recombines TRBV6-1 with TRBJ2-1, with TRBD2 identical over 14 bases. The CDR3 is 18 residues long. Germline values: CDR1 MNHNS, CDR2 SASEGT. Trimming cost V 1 base and J 4 bases; bases outside gene matches: 6. The CDR3, as DNA: TGTGCCAGCAGTGAAGGGGGGACTAGCGGGAGCTATTACAATGAGCAGTTCTTC. This gives the protein CASSEGGTSGSYYNEQFF.

The table lists this clone with a count of one. The genes are TRBV7-9 and TRBJ1-4, with TRBD1 identical over 7 bases. Germline V gene sequence: CDR1 SEHNR, CDR2 FQNEAQ (reference sequence). V was pared by 4 bases and J by 5 bases, with 7 bases of the junction left unmatched. The CDR3 is 15 residues long. CDR3 region: CASSSTGAFNEKLFF. The CDR3 DNA is TGTGCCAGCAGCTCCACAGGGGCATTCAATGAAAAACTGTTTTTT.

To note about this clone: Other nucleotide sequences in the sample specify the same CDR3. The genes are TRBV29-1 and TRBJ1-2; unclear D gene. This CDR3 contains 10 residues. Germline CDR1 reads SQVTM; CDR2 reads ANQGSEA. V lost 3 bases, J lost 5 bases, and 4 bases lay in between. The CDR3 bases are TGCAGCGTTGACCTGTATGGCTACACCTTC. Translating gives CSVDLYGYTF.